This T cell receptor (beta chain) was recorded in a study of blood T cell repertoires in COVID-19. The overall study: The study drew acute and convalescent COVID-19 samples from the United States, Italy and Spain.

CDR3 length: 16 residues. V was clipped by 4 bases and J by 0 bases, with 14 bases between them. The V gene's germline CDR1 is SNHLY and CDR2 FYNNEI. Original processing notes: It was from reference gene primer amplification that nucleated cell counts were estimated. This table comes from immunoSEQ multiplex PCR, and its TCRdb copy is limited to in-frame clones, with some not included. The V and J calls and clone size come from that table; D and trimming were worked out from the DNA. The data contain about 320,000 clones, about 85% of them singletons. The J gene is TRBJ2-3, the V gene TRBV2; D possibly corresponds to TRBD2 (5 bases). The receptor was isolated from a young woman who had been exposed to COVID-19. The sample was PBMCs or T cells enriched from blood (not recorded which). The CDR3 DNA is TGTGCCAGCAGTGGTAGCGCACTTTCTAGCACAGATACGCAGTATTTT. Its protein is CASSGSALSSTDTQYF.